The clone carrying this T cell receptor beta chain was counted a few times. Its antigen remains unknown. This sample is drawn from a study of cytomegalovirus exposure and HLA in healthy donors. Broader study findings: A later examination showed that TCR association rates differed by HLA locus, with DRB1 most and HLA-C fewest.

The CDR3 totals 19 residues. The V gene lost 2 bases and the J gene lost 6 bases, with 28 bases spanning the gap. Per the germline V gene, CDR1 is SGHNT and CDR2 is YYREEE (reference sequence). It was with 60 Vbeta and 13 Jbeta primers that the PCR ran. Assay used: immunoSEQ multiplex PCR; TCRdb lists only in-frame clones, some missing. The sample consists of about 130,000 clones, about 80% of them appearing once. This TCR was sampled from a boy younger than 10 in good health and CMV-seronegative. The sample was PBMCs. This chain uses TRBV5-4 with TRBJ2-3; possibly TRBD2 for D (8 bases). CDR3 coding DNA: TGTGCCAGCAGCTTTGTAAACTTAGCGGGACAGAAGGAATTTGATACGCAGTATTTT. Amino acids: CASSFVNLAGQKEFDTQYF.